The subject of this entry is one TCR beta chain. Its antigen is unknown. Sequencing used immunoSEQ multiplex PCR; TCRdb keeps in-frame clones, though not all of them. The sample includes 65,000 to 85,000 clones, about 80% of them seen just once. This specimen belongs to a study of OX40 agonist ivuxolimab in advanced cancers. Whole-study findings and limits: In CD8+ T cells, expanded clones were on average more numerous than in CD4+. Some patients who did not respond also had low normalized T-cell clonal expansion.

Blood sampling was done at baseline, cycle 4 day 1, and cycle 7 day 1. J lost 0 bases, V lost 7 bases, and 12 bases had no gene match. Germline assignment: CDR1 MDHEN and CDR2 SYDVKM. The CDR3 is made up of 17 amino acids. This receptor was obtained from an adult with an advanced solid tumor such as melanoma, head and neck, liver or kidney cancer. The sequencing here drew on CD4+ or CD8+ T cells sorted from blood, taken in a trial of the OX40 agonist ivuxolimab. The genes are TRBV28 and TRBJ1-5; 7 nucleotides agree with TRBD1. The CDR3 reads CASIPERGQGSNQPQHF. The CDR3 nucleotides are TGTGCCAGCATCCCCGAAAGGGGGCAGGGTAGCAATCAGCCCCAGCATTTT.